The 30 T cell receptor beta chains below come from one sample, sequenced in a study of cytomegalovirus exposure and HLA in healthy donors. The PCR had 60 Vbeta and 13 Jbeta primers. The method was immunoSEQ multiplex PCR; TCRdb's version includes in-frame clones alone and lacks a portion of them. The sample lists about 160,000 clones, roughly 79% occurring once. Sequenced input: PBMCs. These receptors all stem from a woman in her forties or fifties in good health and CMV-seronegative.

This clone has a handful of counts. The chain couples TRBV21-1 to TRBJ2-7; the D call TRBD2 from the table was never checked on the DNA. TRBV21-1 is a pseudogene. This CDR3 contains 15 residues. The CDR3 coding sequence is TGTGCCAGCAGCAGGGTTCGGGGGGGCCCCTACGAGCAGTACTTC. Its protein is CASSRVRGGPYEQYF.

This chain joins TRBV12-5 and TRBJ2-5; 9 bases fit TRBD1. Per the germline V gene, CDR1 is LGHNT and CDR2 is FRNRAP. J was trimmed by 13 bases and V by 5 bases; bases with no gene match: 11. The CDR3 has 13 amino acids. DNA of the CDR3: TGTGCTAGTGGTCCAACCGGGACAGGGACGGCGTACTTC. Its translation: CASGPTGTGTAYF. Variable domain in full (rest from reference TRBV12-5 and TRBJ2-5): DARVTQTPRHKVTEMGQEVTMRCQPILGHNTVFWYRQTMMQGLELLAYFRNRAPLDDSGMPKDRFSAEMPDATLATLKIQPSEPRDSAVYFCASGPTGTGTAYFGPGTRLLVL.

The gene calls are TRBV9 and TRBJ2-3, with D possibly TRBD1 on 6 matching bases. Trimming pared 0 bases from V and 4 bases from J, leaving 12 bases between. CDR3 length equals 15 residues. Germline values: CDR1 SGDLS, CDR2 YYNGEE. This CDR3 is CASSVEIRGADTQYF. Here the CDR3 DNA reads TGTGCCAGCAGCGTAGAGATCAGGGGCGCAGATACGCAGTATTTT.

The rearrangement links TRBV7-8 to TRBJ1-6; D is perhaps TRBD1 (6 bases). Trimming removed 3 bases at V and 5 bases at J, with 11 bases between. The CDR3 length is 15 residues. The germline gives CDR1 SGHVS, CDR2 FQNEAQ. CDR3 amino acids: CASSLGRGNNSPLHF. CDR3 DNA: TGTGCCAGCAGCTTGGGCAGGGGCAATAATTCACCCCTCCACTTT.

The CDR3 loop reads CASSLEAGITEAFF. The CDR3 DNA sequence: TGCGCCAGCAGCTTGGAAGCCGGTATCACTGAAGCTTTCTTT. The V and J genes are TRBV5-1 and TRBJ1-1; D remains ambiguous. CDR1 SGHRS and CDR2 YFSETQ come from the germline V gene. The CDR3 sequence is 14 residues long. Trimming removed 0 bases at V and 4 bases at J, with 10 bases between. The whole variable domain, filled in from reference TRBV5-1 and TRBJ1-1, reads KAGVTQTPRYLIKTRGQQVTLSCSPISGHRSVSWYQQTPGQGLQFLFEYFSETQRNKGNFPGRFSGRQFSNSRSEMNVSTLELGDSALYLCASSLEAGITEAFFGQGTRLTVV.

In its sample, this clone was seen once. This chain joins TRBV6-5 and TRBJ1-2; D is possibly TRBD1 (6 bases). The CDR3 consists of 14 residues. Trimming left V 5 bases short and J 1 base short, with 11 bases between. The germline V gene encodes CDR1 MNHEY and CDR2 SVGAGI. The CDR3 bases are TGTGCCAGCAGTCCACAGGACAGTAACTATGGCTACACCTTC. It encodes CASSPQDSNYGYTF.

The rearrangement joins TRBV10-1 to TRBJ2-7; D call uncertain. The CDR3 contains 16 residues. In germline, CDR1 is WNHNN, CDR2 SYGVQD (reference sequence). V shed 3 bases and J shed 5 bases, with 20 bases lying between them. CDR3 region: CASSESMRQLVHEQYF. DNA of the CDR3: TGCGCCAGCAGTGAATCAATGCGGCAGCTCGTCCACGAGCAGTACTTC.

The chain recombines TRBV11-3 with TRBJ1-6, with D perhaps TRBD1 (6 bases). Per the germline V gene, CDR1 is SGHNT and CDR2 is YENEEA. V lost 1 base to trimming and J lost 8 bases, with 9 bases between them. CDR3 length: 14 amino acids. Here the CDR3 reads CASSLGPGDSPLHF. DNA for the CDR3: TGTGCCAGCAGCTTAGGCCCAGGGGATTCACCCCTCCACTTT.

Note on this clone: Relative to the germline gene, one junction end is altered; a read error may explain this. The chain joins TRBV7-9 to TRBJ1-4, with TRBD1 matching 7 bases. The CDR3 has 12 residues. Germline loops: CDR1 SEHNR, CDR2 FQNEAQ (reference sequence). The CDR3 loop is CSSRRGSEKLFF. The CDR3 DNA sequence: TGTTCCAGCCGCAGGGGGAGTGAAAAACTGTTTTTT.

On this clone: The sample holds other DNA sequences that translate to the same CDR3. CDR3 region: CASSEGRGGHGYTF. The CDR3 nucleotides read TGTGCCAGCAGTGAAGGACGGGGGGGGCATGGCTACACCTTC. The J gene is TRBJ1-2, the V gene TRBV6-1; possible D gene TRBD1, 6 bases. Trimming shortened V by 1 base and J by 6 bases, and 12 bases separated the two germline ends. The V gene's germline CDR1 is MNHNS and CDR2 SASEGT. The CDR3 covers 14 residues.

This clone was seen only a few times. V usage is TRBV5-8 and J usage is TRBJ1-1, with TRBD1 identical over 7 bases. The V gene end was trimmed by 3 bases and the J gene end by 6 bases; junction bases not matched to a gene: 11. The germline gives CDR1 SGHTS, CDR2 YDEGEE. CDR3 length: 15 amino acids. CDR3 bases: TGTGCCAGCAGCTGGGATGACAGGGTCTACGCTGAAGCTTTCTTT. Translated, it gives CASSWDDRVYAEAFF.

The chain carries TRBV7-2 and TRBJ2-1; 8 bases are a match to TRBD2. This CDR3 has 13 amino acids. Losses at the gene ends were 1 base for V and 14 bases for J; bases not matched to a gene: 7. Germline V CDR1 and CDR2: SGHTA, FQGNSA. CDR3 coding DNA: TGTGCCAGCAGCTTAGAACTAGCGGAGAGGGAGTTCTTC. Translating gives CASSLELAEREFF.

The chain recombines TRBV9 with TRBJ2-7; a possible D gene is TRBD1 (6 bases). The V gene's germline CDR1 is SGDLS and CDR2 YYNGEE. This CDR3 is built from 14 residues. V was pared by 4 bases and J by 2 bases, with 13 bases between. The CDR3 sequence is CASSTEDRPYEQYF. The CDR3 bases are TGTGCCAGCAGCACCGAAGACAGGCCCTACGAGCAGTACTTC.

The gene calls are TRBV18 and TRBJ2-6; D is possibly TRBD2 (5 bases). CDR1 KGHSH and CDR2 LQKENI come from the germline V gene. The CDR3 sequence is 17 residues long. V was shortened by 1 base and J by 3 bases, with 13 bases between the two germline ends. The CDR3 nucleotides read TGTGCCAGCTCACCACGCGGGTCCCAAGTTGGGGCCAACGTCCTGACTTTC. Translating it yields CASSPRGSQVGANVLTF.

The chain recombines TRBV19 with TRBJ2-5; a possible D gene is TRBD2 (6 bases). This CDR3 contains 16 residues. Germline V gives CDR1 LNHDA, CDR2 SQIVND (reference sequence). V shed 5 bases and J shed 1 base, with 17 bases lying between them. CDR3 sequence: CASSGPARRGQETQYF. In DNA, the CDR3 is TGTGCCAGTAGTGGCCCGGCTAGGAGGGGCCAAGAGACCCAGTACTTC.

The chain joins TRBV28 to TRBJ2-7; a possible D gene is TRBD2 (5 bases). Trimming shortened V by 3 bases and J by 2 bases, and 17 bases separated the two germline ends. CDR3 length: 16 amino acids. The germline CDR1 and CDR2 sequences are MDHEN and SYDVKM. This CDR3 is CASSFGVKRSAYEQYF. CDR3 sequence (DNA): TGTGCCAGCAGTTTTGGGGTCAAGCGGTCCGCCTACGAGCAGTACTTC.

The V and J genes are TRBV4-3 and TRBJ2-1; unclear D gene. The CDR3 sequence is 12 residues long. Germline CDR1 is LGHNA and CDR2 is YSLEER. Trimming removed 3 bases from V and 8 bases from J, with 8 bases in between. The CDR3: CASSHRRDEQFF. In DNA, the CDR3 is TGCGCCAGCAGCCACCGACGGGATGAGCAGTTCTTC.

The V call is TRBV6-6, the J call TRBJ2-7; unclear D gene. V was clipped by 7 bases and J by 4 bases, with 8 bases between them. The CDR3 totals 11 residues. CDR1 is MNHNY and CDR2 is SVGAGI in the germline V gene (reference sequence). The CDR3 protein is CASKGRYEQYF. The CDR3 DNA reads TGTGCCAGCAAAGGCAGGTACGAGCAGTACTTC.

This sequence joins TRBV2 and TRBJ2-1; D remains unclear. Germline V gene lookup returns CDR1 SNHLY and CDR2 FYNNEI. The length of the CDR3 is 12 residues. Trimming took 4 bases from V and 5 from J, leaving 6 bases between them. CDR3 sequence: CASSARNNEQFF. Written as DNA, the CDR3 is TGTGCCAGCAGTGCTAGAAACAATGAGCAGTTCTTC. The whole variable domain, remainder taken from reference TRBV2 and TRBJ2-1, is EPEVTQTPSHQVTQMGQEVILRCVPISNHLYFYWYRQILGQKVEFLVSFYNNEISEKSEIFDDQFSVERPDGSNFTLKIRSTKLEDSAMYFCASSARNNEQFFGPGTRLTVL.

This chain joins TRBV27 and TRBJ2-2, with D maybe TRBD2 (5 bases). The V gene's germline CDR1 is MNHEY and CDR2 SMNVEV (reference sequence). Trimming pared 4 bases from V and 6 bases from J, leaving 6 bases between. The CDR3 spans 12 residues. The CDR3 region is CASSSDSGELFF. Here the CDR3 DNA reads TGTGCCAGCAGTTCGGACTCCGGGGAGCTGTTTTTT.

This chain connects TRBV9 to TRBJ1-1, with D possibly being TRBD1 (6 bases). The V end lost 4 bases, the J end lost 0 bases, and 13 bases lay between the germline ends. CDR3 length equals 15 residues. Per germline, CDR1 SGDLS and CDR2 YYNGEE. The CDR3: CASSTSGGMNTEAFF. The CDR3 DNA reads TGTGCCAGCAGCACCAGTGGGGGCATGAACACTGAAGCTTTCTTT.

This clone has only one observation. The J gene is TRBJ1-1, the V gene TRBV6-4; the match to TRBD1 covers 9 bases. The trim removed 7 bases at V and 3 bases at J, leaving 6 bases unmatched. Germline V gene lookup returns CDR1 MRHNA and CDR2 SNTAGT. This CDR3 contains 14 residues. The CDR3 is CASTRQGGDTEAFF. The CDR3 DNA reads as TGTGCCAGCACCCGACAGGGGGGGGACACTGAAGCTTTCTTT.

V is TRBV5-4 and J is TRBJ1-2, with 9 bases that match TRBD1. This CDR3 spans 15 amino acids. Germline trimming cut 3 bases from V and 5 bases from J; bases unmatched to any gene: 8. CDR1 is SGHNT, CDR2 YYREEE, per germline (reference sequence). CDR3 residues: CASSSRQGGGYGYTF. The CDR3 DNA sequence: TGTGCCAGCAGCTCCCGACAGGGGGGGGGATATGGCTACACCTTC.

The chain has TRBV18 and TRBJ1-3, with 7 positions matching TRBD1. Trimming removed 1 base from V and 4 bases from J; junction bases left unmatched: 7. The CDR3 covers 16 residues. The V gene's germline CDR1 is KGHSH and CDR2 LQKENI. This chain's CDR3 is CASSPLGQAGGNTIYF. DNA for the CDR3: TGTGCCAGCTCACCACTTGGACAGGCTGGGGGAAACACCATATATTTT. Filled out from reference TRBV18 and TRBJ1-3, the complete variable domain reads NAGVMQNPRHLVRRRGQEARLRCSPMKGHSHVYWYRQLPEEGLKFMVYLQKENIIDESGMPKERFSAEFPKEGPSILRIQQVVRGDSAAYFCASSPLGQAGGNTIYFGEGSWLTVV.

In this sample, this clone turned up a few times. In nucleotides, the CDR3 is TGTGCCAGTAGCCCGGACTTTCCTACCCGAGAGACCCAGTACTTC. This sequence encodes CASSPDFPTRETQYF. This sequence joins TRBV19 and TRBJ2-5; possibly TRBD2 for D (5 bases). The CDR3 is 15 amino acids. The V and J ends lost 6 bases and 4 bases respectively, with 18 bases between them. CDR1 and CDR2 from the germline V gene are LNHDA and SQIVND (reference sequence).

The chain joins TRBV18 to TRBJ1-5; 11 bases map to TRBD1. Losses at the gene ends were 6 bases for V and 6 bases for J; bases not matched to a gene: 10. Looked up from germline, CDR1 is KGHSH and CDR2 is LQKENI. The CDR3 sequence is 16 residues long. The chain's CDR3 is CASSPGQGAVGQPQHF. CDR3 nucleotides: TGTGCCAGCTCTCCCGGACAGGGGGCGGTTGGTCAGCCCCAGCATTTT.

The V gene is TRBV7-2, the J gene TRBJ1-2; TRBD1 aligns across 10 bases. Trimming at V came to 1 base and at J to 5 bases, leaving 7 bases not matched to a gene. Germline CDR1 and CDR2: SGHTA and FQGNSA. CDR3 length: 16 residues. In nucleotides, the CDR3 is TGTGCCAGCAGCTTAGTAGGGACAGGGGCCTGGTATGGCTACACCTTC. As protein: CASSLVGTGAWYGYTF.

The chain combines TRBV4-2 with TRBJ2-2; no firm D call. The CDR3 loop spans 14 amino acids. V shed 0 bases and J shed 1 base, with 3 bases lying between them. Looked up from germline, CDR1 is LGHNA and CDR2 is YNFKEQ. The CDR3 here is CASSQDLNTGELFF. The CDR3 DNA reads TGTGCCAGCAGCCAAGATCTGAACACCGGGGAGCTGTTTTTT.

The genes are TRBV7-2 and TRBJ1-1; D is unclear. The CDR3 extends over 13 amino acids. V lost 1 base and J 7 bases, leaving 10 bases between the germline ends. Germline CDR1 reads SGHTA; CDR2 reads FQGNSA. The CDR3, as DNA: TGTGCCAGCAGCTTAGGAGGTAAGAGTGAAGCTTTCTTT. Protein sequence: CASSLGGKSEAFF. Based on the CDR3 plus reference TRBV7-2 and TRBJ1-1, the full variable domain is GAGVSQSPSNKVTEKGKDVELRCDPISGHTALYWYRQSLGQGLEFLIYFQGNSAPDKSGLPSDRFSAERTGGSVSTLTIQRTQQEDSAVYLCASSLGGKSEAFFGQGTRLTVV.

This clone was recorded only once. The chain joins TRBV15 to TRBJ2-7; a weak D match, TRBD2 (6 bases). CDR3 length: 15 amino acids. V was cut by 0 bases and J by 3 bases, with 12 bases left in between. Germline V gives CDR1 LNHNV, CDR2 YYDKDF (reference sequence). CDR3 bases: TGTGCCACCAGCAGAGAGGGGGGTTCCCGCTACGAGCAGTACTTC. Residues: CATSREGGSRYEQYF.